This TCR beta chain was captured in a study of T cell responses to AZD1222 COVID-19 vaccine. Whole-study findings and limits: The breadth and depth of Spike-specific TCRs increased once two AZD1222 doses had been given. All repertoire sampling was performed exclusively after the peak T cell response.

Germline loops: CDR1 SEHNR, CDR2 FQNEAQ (reference sequence). J lost 11 bases, V lost 6 bases, and 7 bases had no gene match. The length of the CDR3 is 12 residues. The method was immunoSEQ multiplex PCR; TCRdb's version includes in-frame clones alone and lacks a portion of them. This repertoire shows some 140,000 clones, 80% to 95% found once; its top ten account for about 3%. Concerning this clone itself: What it binds is not known.

The receptor was derived from an adult in good health. J is TRBJ1-1 and V is TRBV7-9, with 9 bases matching TRBD1. The sequencing here drew on peripheral blood, taken on day 0 of AZD1222 vaccination. The CDR3 nucleotides read TGTGCCAGCAGTCAAACAGGGGGCTTGGCTTTCTTT. Translated: CASSQTGGLAFF.